This TCR beta chain stems from a study of T cells in tuberculosis (dated by TCRdb to about 2018). Turning to the overall study: To characterize T cells specific for the mycobacterial lipid antigen glucose monomycolate (GMM), the study used CD1B tetramers together with high-throughput TCR immunosequencing. In a South African clinical cohort, IGRA-negative adolescents, IGRA-positive adolescents with latent tuberculosis and adults with active tuberculosis were compared, with 9 to 10 people in each group. PBMC from active tuberculosis patients were archived either before standard anti-tuberculosis treatment began or within 7 days of its start. What the authors observed across the whole study: Active tuberculosis TCR-alpha repertoires showed smaller mean NN-distances to GMM-specific TCRs than IGRA-negative controls, suggesting clonal expansion of these TCRs. Shorter CDR3-alpha lengths in active tuberculosis patients partly drove the smaller NN-distances, and the TCR-beta difference was not statistically significant. With the diverse GMM-specific repertoire as input, a classifier achieved around 87% accuracy (AUROC about 0.93), whereas GEM motif frequencies as input gave 55% to 75% accuracy. Clinical samples were chosen by availability of cryopreserved specimens, and active tuberculosis cases were adults while controls were adolescents.

Spanning cysteine to phenylalanine, the CDR3 consists of 12 amino acids. Only the CDR3 DNA is retained, 36 bases long and in frame from the first base. Cut back by 0 bases and 9 bases, the V and J ends lie 8 bases apart. From the germline V gene, CDR1 is SQVTM and CDR2 is ANQGSEA. TCR libraries were generated with the immunoSEQ multiplex PCR assay, using TCR-beta and/or TCR-alpha/delta assays for each sample. The Illumina high-throughput platform was used to sequence the amplified TCR libraries. The original pipeline was this. Clustering and dimensionality reduction relied on pairwise TCRdist distances among GMM-specific receptors from T cells that were either sorted ex vivo or expanded in vitro. The score assigned to each clinical repertoire was mean NN-distance, meaning the average TCRdist to the nearest 10% of tetramer-positive reference sequences. GEM TCR motif frequency was calculated as the fraction of unique TCRs that matched known GEM sequences by V/J usage and CDR3 length. Active tuberculosis was classified by linear discriminant analysis with leave-one-out cross-validation, implemented in scikit-learn. The table comes from immuneACCESS by way of TCRdb, which keeps in-frame sequences with V and J called. Part of the clones is missing from these tables; in studies checked, under half for an unresolved V gene and the rest for unknown reasons. Clone size and the V and J calls come from that table; the DNA yielded D and trimming. The sample has 35,000 to 45,000 clones on record, roughly 94% of them singletons. Jointly, the top ten make up roughly 4% of the sample.

This sample's time point label indicates: new active TB diagnosis, blood taken before or within 7 days of starting treatment. The patients with active tuberculosis were newly diagnosed, HIV-seronegative South African adults aged 18 years or older. Confirmation of active tuberculosis was based on positive sputum smear microscopy and/or a positive M. tuberculosis culture. Immunosequencing was performed on unsorted cryopreserved PBMC, with 100,000 or so T cells per clinical donor covered on average. In its sample, this clone was seen once. Its specific antigen is unknown. No base quality values were provided; no much bigger clone lies one nucleotide off.

The rearrangement joined TRBV29-1 to TRBJ1-4, with the identity of the D gene unclear. This specimen consisted of PBMCs, obtained at tuberculosis diagnosis. This clonotype originated in an adult with tuberculosis. The DNA sequence is as follows: TGCAGCGTTGAAGACGGTCATAAAAAACTGTTTTTT. Its protein product is CSVEDGHKKLFF.